Shown below are 32 T cell receptor beta chains from a single sample sequenced in a study of response to subunit inactivated influenza vaccine. Each CDR3 protein gets one entry after TCRdb re-called the RT-PCR reads with MiXCR. The repertoire holds roughly 460,000 distinct CDR3 sequences, with 11% as singletons. Source: PBMCs from blood, taken more than 35 days after vaccination. These TCRs come from a man aged 45-60 years who received an inactivated influenza vaccine.

The chain carries TRBV27 and TRBJ2-7; 8 bases match TRBD2. Germline CDR1 and CDR2: MNHEY and SMNVEV (reference sequence). This CDR3 is 15 amino acids long. V was pared by 1 base and J by 3 bases, with 5 bases of the junction left unmatched. The CDR3 sequence is CASSLFSGRGYEQYF. As DNA, the CDR3 is TGTGCCAGCAGTTTATTCAGCGGGAGAGGCTACGAGCAGTACTTC.

The chain couples TRBV10-3 to TRBJ2-5; perhaps D is TRBD1 or TRBD2 (5 bases each). Trimming stripped 3 bases from V and 5 bases from J, with 7 bases between. CDR1 and CDR2 (germline): ENHRY, SYGVKD. The CDR3 runs 12 residues. The chain's CDR3 is CAISDWGETQYF. DNA of the CDR3: TGTGCCATCAGTGATTGGGGGGAGACCCAGTACTTC.

This chain uses TRBV5-5 with TRBJ2-3; TRBD1 matches at 9 bases. Germline V CDR1 and CDR2: SGHKS, YYEKEE (reference sequence). The ends lost 3 bases at V and 2 bases at J; junction bases unmatched: 7. This CDR3 has 16 amino acids. This CDR3 reads CASSWLRTGVTDTQYF. The CDR3 nucleotides are TGTGCCAGCAGCTGGCTCCGGACAGGGGTCACAGATACGCAGTATTTT.

This chain connects TRBV10-3 to TRBJ2-3, with D perhaps assigned TRBD1 or TRBD2 (6 bases each). V dropped 1 base and J dropped 3 bases, with 11 bases sitting between them. There are 15 residues in the CDR3. The germline gives CDR1 ENHRY, CDR2 SYGVKD. The CDR3 DNA follows: TGTGCCATCAGTGAGTTTGGAGGGGGGACAGATACGCAGTATTTT. This translates into CAISEFGGGTDTQYF.

This clonotype was detected only a few times. The V gene is TRBV5-1, the J gene TRBJ2-1; 9 bases agree with TRBD2. The ends lost 4 bases at V and 0 bases at J; junction bases unmatched: 8. CDR3 size: 17 residues. Germline CDR1 SGHRS, CDR2 YFSETQ. The CDR3 region is CASSRTGSGGSYNEQFF. The CDR3 nucleotides read TGCGCCAGCAGCCGGACCGGTAGCGGGGGCTCCTACAATGAGCAGTTCTTC.

This clonotype was observed many times. The chain recombines TRBV28 with TRBJ1-5; 9 nucleotides align to TRBD1. The CDR3 is 15 residues long. Germline lookup yields CDR1 MDHEN and CDR2 SYDVKM. The V and J ends lost 6 bases and 3 bases, in that order; junction bases with no gene match: 6. The chain's CDR3 is CASRSGDRVNQPQHF. CDR3 nucleotide sequence: TGTGCCAGCAGAAGCGGGGACAGGGTCAATCAGCCCCAGCATTTT.

This clonotype was picked up many times. The chain joins TRBV7-9 to TRBJ2-5; the D is unclear. The CDR3 contains 17 residues. Trimming left V 5 bases short and J 0 bases short, with 19 bases between. Germline CDR1 reads SEHNR; CDR2 reads FQNEAQ (reference sequence). The CDR3 here is CASSHLGRRRYQETQYF. CDR3 nucleotide sequence: TGTGCCAGCAGCCACCTGGGCCGTAGAAGGTACCAAGAGACCCAGTACTTC.

This rearrangement joins TRBV20-1 to TRBJ2-3, with TRBD2 matching 7 bases. From germline, CDR1 is DFQATT and CDR2 SNEGSKA (reference sequence). Trimming at V came to 1 base and at J to 4 bases, leaving 8 bases not matched to a gene. The CDR3 has 15 residues. CDR3 sequence: CSARAGRERADTQYF. The CDR3 DNA is TGCAGTGCTAGAGCGGGGCGGGAGCGGGCAGATACGCAGTATTTT.

This clonotype was observed a few times. The chain combines TRBV5-1 with TRBJ2-4; D possibly corresponds to TRBD1 (5 bases). Germline V gives CDR1 SGHRS, CDR2 YFSETQ. The CDR3 sequence is 15 residues long. V was cut by 3 bases and J by 0 bases, with 10 bases left in between. In DNA, the CDR3 is TGCGCCAGCAGCTCAAACACAGGAGCCAAAAACATTCAGTACTTC. Protein product: CASSSNTGAKNIQYF.

The genes are TRBV15 and TRBJ2-7; D unclear. CDR3 size: 14 residues. Germline loops: CDR1 LNHNV, CDR2 YYDKDF (reference sequence). Trimming removed 3 bases from V and 3 bases from J, with 12 bases in between. The chain's CDR3 is CATSRASILYEQYF. Here the CDR3 DNA reads TGTGCCACCAGCAGGGCGTCGATTCTCTACGAGCAGTACTTC.

This clonotype was picked up a small number of times. J is TRBJ2-2 and V is TRBV2, with 14 bases fitting TRBD2. Germline V gene sequence: CDR1 SNHLY, CDR2 FYNNEI. The CDR3 consists of 17 residues. V was clipped by 5 bases and J by 5 bases; unmatched bases: 7. The CDR3 nucleotides are TGTGCCAGCAGTAGCGGACTAGCGGGAGGATGGACCGGGGAGCTGTTTTTT. Translation gives CASSSGLAGGWTGELFF.

This clonotype turned up a few times. The chain recombines TRBV4-2 with TRBJ2-7; D gene uncertain. V was trimmed by 4 bases and J by 6 bases, leaving 10 bases between them. This CDR3 has 12 residues. Germline CDR1 is LGHNA and CDR2 is YNFKEQ. Here the CDR3 reads CASSPDGSEQYF. In DNA, the CDR3 is TGTGCCAGCAGCCCGGACGGATCCGAGCAGTACTTC.

This clonotype was seen only a few times. The J gene is TRBJ2-7, the V gene TRBV7-2; 9 positions agree with TRBD2. Unmatched junction bases numbered 18, after V lost 8 bases and J lost 10 bases. Germline CDR1 and CDR2: SGHTA and FQGNSA. The CDR3 loop spans 15 amino acids. The CDR3 region is CASREGRASGVSQYF. The CDR3 DNA reads TGTGCCAGCCGCGAAGGAAGGGCTAGCGGGGTGTCACAGTACTTC.

The table lists this clonotype with a few counts. This rearrangement joins TRBV20-1 to TRBJ2-7, with 7 positions matching TRBD1. V shed 6 bases, J shed 0 bases, and the junction held 8 bases outside the gene matches. This CDR3 has 14 amino acids. The germline CDR1 and CDR2 sequences are DFQATT and SNEGSKA (reference sequence). The CDR3 sequence: CSAHGQASSYEQYF. In DNA, the CDR3 is TGCAGTGCACACGGACAGGCCAGCTCCTACGAGCAGTACTTC.

This clonotype was seen repeatedly, ten times or more. The chain combines TRBV29-1 with TRBJ2-1, with 8 bases matching TRBD2. The CDR3 has 14 amino acids. Germline values: CDR1 SQVTM, CDR2 ANQGSEA. With 1 base clipped from V and 8 bases from J, the junction kept 7 bases outside the gene matches. CDR3 in amino acids: CSVEGIAGLDEQFF. The CDR3 DNA is TGCAGCGTTGAAGGGATAGCGGGACTGGATGAGCAGTTCTTC.

This clonotype appeared a few times. This sequence joins TRBV5-1 and TRBJ2-7, with D possibly being TRBD1 or TRBD2 (5 bases each). The V end lost 4 bases, the J end lost 0 bases, and 26 bases lay between the germline ends. The CDR3 has 19 residues. Germline loops: CDR1 SGHRS, CDR2 YFSETQ. The CDR3 nucleotides read TGCGCCAGCAGCCCCCTTTTCGCTCCCGGGACCTCGAGCTCCTACGAGCAGTACTTC. Residues: CASSPLFAPGTSSSYEQYF.

A note on this clonotype: This may be a read error: a much more frequent sequence differs by one nucleotide. The chain uses TRBV7-2 and TRBJ2-1; 7 positions agree with TRBD2. The CDR3 has 16 amino acids. Germline V lookup: CDR1 SGHTA, CDR2 FQGNSA. Unmatched junction bases numbered 4, after V lost 0 bases and J lost 2 bases. CDR3 amino acids: CASSLAAGVPYNEQFF. The DNA of the CDR3 is TGTGCCAGCAGCTTAGCGGCGGGGGTTCCCTACAATGAGCAGTTCTTC.

V usage is TRBV20-1 and J usage is TRBJ2-7; perhaps TRBD2 as D (6 bases). In germline, CDR1 is DFQATT, CDR2 SNEGSKA (reference sequence). With 3 bases removed from V and 3 bases from J, the gap between germline ends came to 21 bases. CDR3 size: 16 residues. The CDR3 region has the DNA TGCAGTGCTAGGGATCGGATGCGGGGCGCCAGCTACGAGCAGTACTTC. It translates to CSARDRMRGASYEQYF.

This clonotype was found a few times. The V and J genes are TRBV5-1 and TRBJ1-5; 8 bases agree with TRBD1. The CDR3 spans 15 residues. Germline assignment: CDR1 SGHRS and CDR2 YFSETQ. Unmatched junction bases numbered 6, after V lost 2 bases and J lost 5 bases. The CDR3 nucleotides are TGCGCCAGCAGCTTCGGACAGGGCGGGGATCAGCCCCAGCATTTT. This sequence encodes CASSFGQGGDQPQHF.

This clonotype was seen a few times. The J gene is TRBJ2-2, the V gene TRBV20-1; D gene uncertain. The CDR3 length is 14 residues. Between the trimmed V and J ends, which lost 6 bases and 1 base, there was a span of 12 bases. Germline-derived CDR1 and CDR2 are DFQATT and SNEGSKA (reference sequence). CDR3 sequence: CSAPGHGNTGELFF. CDR3 sequence (DNA): TGCAGTGCCCCGGGCCACGGGAACACCGGGGAGCTGTTTTTT.

This clonotype was found a few times. The chain combines TRBV20-1 with TRBJ1-1, with no clear D. There are 13 residues in the CDR3. V was shortened by 0 bases and J by 6 bases, with 11 bases between the two germline ends. CDR1 DFQATT and CDR2 SNEGSKA come from the germline V gene (reference sequence). CDR3 amino acids: CSAREPGFPEAFF. DNA of the CDR3: TGCAGTGCTAGAGAGCCCGGGTTCCCTGAAGCTTTCTTT.

This chain uses TRBV20-1 with TRBJ2-5, with TRBD2 matching over 12 bases. The germline gives CDR1 DFQATT, CDR2 SNEGSKA (reference sequence). Germline trimming cut 2 bases from V and 5 bases from J; bases unmatched to any gene: 3. The CDR3 runs to 14 residues. The CDR3 coding sequence is TGCAGTGCTAGACTAGCGGGGGGGAGGGAGACCCAGTACTTC. Translating it yields CSARLAGGRETQYF.

This clonotype was observed a handful of times. J is TRBJ2-7 and V is TRBV29-1, with 11 bases matching TRBD2. Germline trimming cut 6 bases from V and 1 base from J; bases unmatched to any gene: 2. CDR1 SQVTM and CDR2 ANQGSEA come from the germline V gene. CDR3 length: 13 residues. The CDR3 region is CSVIAGGSYEQYF. The CDR3 region has the DNA TGCAGCGTCATAGCGGGGGGGTCCTACGAGCAGTACTTC.

This clonotype was detected ten times or more. The CDR3 sequence: CASSLAHGAAETQYF. The CDR3 nucleotides read TGTGCCAGCAGCTTAGCCCACGGTGCAGCCGAGACCCAGTACTTC. V is TRBV7-2 and J is TRBJ2-5; D is unclear. This CDR3 has 15 residues. Germline values: CDR1 SGHTA, CDR2 FQGNSA. V was trimmed by 0 bases and J by 5 bases, leaving 13 bases between them.

This clonotype occurred a few times. The V call is TRBV7-2, the J call TRBJ1-5; maybe TRBD1 (6 bases). Germline V gene data show CDR1 as SGHTA and CDR2 as FQGNSA. The V gene lost 1 base and the J gene lost 6 bases, with 7 bases spanning the gap. This CDR3 has 13 residues. In nucleotides, the CDR3 is TGTGCCAGCAGCTTAGACAGGGTTCAGCCCCAGCATTTT. Translating gives CASSLDRVQPQHF.

This sequence joins TRBV24-1 and TRBJ2-2; D uncertain. The CDR3 covers 18 residues. V dropped 0 bases and J dropped 0 bases, with 13 bases sitting between them. CDR1 and CDR2 (germline): KGHDR, SFDVKD. CDR3 in amino acids: CATSDLPRSSPNTGELFF. For the CDR3, the DNA is TGTGCCACCAGTGATTTGCCCAGGTCCTCTCCGAACACCGGGGAGCTGTTTTTT.

Notes on this clonotype: A much larger clone differs from this one at a single base, so this may be a read error. V gene TRBV7-2 combines with J gene TRBJ2-3; 7 bases map to TRBD1. With 5 bases clipped from V and 5 bases from J, the junction kept 10 bases outside the gene matches. The CDR3 sequence is 15 residues long. Looked up from germline, CDR1 is SGHTA and CDR2 is FQGNSA. The CDR3 region is CASSRDSGALDTQYF. CDR3 in DNA: TGTGCCAGCAGCCGGGACAGTGGGGCTTTAGATACGCAGTATTTT.

A few counts support this clonotype. This sequence joins TRBV28 and TRBJ2-3, with 9 bases identical to TRBD2. CDR3 length: 16 amino acids. Trimming removed 5 bases from V and 6 bases from J; junction bases left unmatched: 12. The germline V gene has CDR1 MDHEN and CDR2 SYDVKM. The CDR3: CASSRPPWRGGDTQYF. Here the CDR3 DNA reads TGTGCCAGCAGTCGTCCCCCCTGGCGGGGGGGCGATACGCAGTATTTT.

This clonotype was counted only a few times. The chain is built from TRBV27 and TRBJ2-5, with D tentatively TRBD2 (6 bases). V lost 7 bases and J lost 4, with 19 bases in between. The CDR3 consists of 15 residues. Germline CDR1 MNHEY, CDR2 SMNVEV (reference sequence). CDR3 bases: TGTGCCAGCACATCTAGCGCCAAATTGGGAGAGACCCAGTACTTC. Residues: CASTSSAKLGETQYF.

This clonotype has more than one count but fewer than ten. The chain couples TRBV7-2 to TRBJ2-3; D call uncertain. From germline, CDR1 is SGHTA and CDR2 FQGNSA. V was clipped by 7 bases and J by 5 bases, with 13 bases between them. CDR3 length equals 13 residues. DNA for the CDR3: TGTGCCAGCAACTACCAAATTCGAGATACGCAGTATTTT. It is translated as CASNYQIRDTQYF.

The CDR3 loop reads CASRPPKGVGYEQYF. CDR3 DNA sequence: TGTGCCAGCAGACCCCCCAAGGGGGTCGGGTACGAGCAGTACTTC. The rearrangement joins TRBV7-9 to TRBJ2-7; D may be TRBD1 (6 bases). CDR1 is SEHNR, CDR2 FQNEAQ, per germline (reference sequence). CDR3 length equals 15 residues. The V and J ends lost 6 bases and 4 bases respectively, with 19 bases between them. Full variable domain (missing parts from reference TRBV7-9 and TRBJ2-7): DTGVSQNPRHKITKRGQNVTFRCDPISEHNRLYWYRQTLGQGPEFLTYFQNEAQLEKSRLLSDRFSAERPKGSFSTLEIQRTEQGDSAMYLCASRPPKGVGYEQYFGPGTRLTVT.

This clonotype has a count of ten or more. This chain joins TRBV5-5 and TRBJ2-1; 8 nucleotides match TRBD1. V gave up 2 bases and J gave up 0 bases; unmatched junction bases: 1. Germline V CDR1 and CDR2: SGHKS, YYEKEE (reference sequence). This CDR3 comprises 15 residues. This chain's CDR3 is CASSFGQGSYNEQFF. The CDR3 coding sequence is TGTGCCAGCAGCTTCGGACAGGGCTCCTACAATGAGCAGTTCTTC.